Presented here are 23 T cell receptor beta chains from one specimen sequenced in a study of T cells after posttransplantation cyclophosphamide. Measured with immunoSEQ multiplex PCR; TCRdb has only the in-frame clones, and not every one. Listed for the sample are about 22,000 clones, none seen a single time. Sequenced input: PBMCs. The receptors were gathered from a woman aged 45-65 years in good health, CMV-negative, and a related stem cell transplant donor.

This clone was seen at least ten times. This chain uses TRBV7-3 with TRBJ2-2; D is perhaps TRBD1 (5 bases). The V and J ends lost 5 bases and 10 bases respectively, with 14 bases between them. The germline CDR1 and CDR2 sequences are SGHTA and FQGTGA. CDR3 size: 13 residues. The DNA of the CDR3 is TGTGCCAGCAGCCAAAGTAGGGGATCGGAGCTGTTTTTT. This sequence encodes CASSQSRGSELFF. Together with reference TRBV7-3 and TRBJ2-2, the CDR3 gives the full variable domain: GAGVSQTPSNKVTEKGKYVELRCDPISGHTALYWYRQSLGQGPEFLIYFQGTGAADDSGLPNDRFFAVRPEGSVSTLKIQRTERGDSAVYLCASSQSRGSELFFGEGSRLTVL.

In its sample, this clone was seen many times. The gene calls are TRBV4-2 and TRBJ1-5; TRBD1 matches at 7 bases. The CDR3 runs to 15 residues. CDR1 and CDR2 from the germline V gene are LGHNA and YNFKEQ. V was clipped by 3 bases and J by 1 base; unmatched bases: 3. The CDR3 DNA sequence: TGTGCCAGCAGCCAGGCAGGGGGAAGCAATCAGCCCCAGCATTTT. It is translated as CASSQAGGSNQPQHF.

There are many counts of this clone. This chain connects TRBV14 to TRBJ2-1; 16 bases align to TRBD2. The CDR3 spans 17 residues. V shed 8 bases and J 5 bases; nucleotides not matched to a gene: 9. Germline assignment: CDR1 SGHDN and CDR2 FVKESK. CDR3 bases: TGTGCCAGCCGCCCGGGACTAGCGGGAGGGCAGAACAATGAGCAGTTCTTC. Translated, it gives CASRPGLAGGQNNEQFF.

This clone was seen many times. The gene calls are TRBV19 and TRBJ1-1; 8 bases match TRBD1. The CDR3 has 13 residues. In germline, CDR1 is LNHDA, CDR2 SQIVND (reference sequence). After removal of 6 bases from V and 3 bases from J, the junction contained 3 bases not matched to a gene. The CDR3 nucleotides are TGTGCCAGTAGACCGACAGGGGACACTGAAGCTTTCTTT. Translating it yields CASRPTGDTEAFF.

In this sample, this clone turned up a few times. The CDR3 DNA is TGTGCCAGCAGTGACTCGATCCGGGTTAGGACAGGGGGCCCCCTTTACGAGCAGTACTTC. Its translation: CASSDSIRVRTGGPLYEQYF. This chain uses TRBV6-4 with TRBJ2-7; 11 nucleotides align to TRBD1. The CDR3 sequence is 20 residues long. V lost 0 bases and J lost 4; bases outside the gene matches: 17. Germline loops: CDR1 MRHNA, CDR2 SNTAGT.

This clone was found many times. The chain carries TRBV7-3 and TRBJ2-1; D is perhaps TRBD1 (6 bases). The CDR3 spans 15 residues. Per the germline V gene, CDR1 is SGHTA and CDR2 is FQGTGA. V dropped 5 bases and J dropped 6 bases, with 17 bases sitting between them. CDR3 DNA sequence: TGTGCCAGCAGCCCAAGGATGGGGGCAGGCAATGAGCAGTTCTTC. Encoded protein: CASSPRMGAGNEQFF.

This clone was recorded at least ten times. The chain carries TRBV7-9 and TRBJ2-5; D is undetermined. Germline loops: CDR1 SEHNR, CDR2 FQNEAQ (reference sequence). Trimming took off 1 base at V and 2 bases at J, with 8 bases between the two ends. The CDR3 length is 14 residues. Written as DNA, the CDR3 is TGTGCCAGCAGCTTAGAAAGTCAGCAAGAGACCCAGTACTTC. Protein: CASSLESQQETQYF.

In this sample, this clone turned up many times. The gene calls are TRBV27 and TRBJ1-6; D possibly corresponds to TRBD1 (5 bases). V was trimmed by 5 bases and J by 6 bases, leaving 11 bases between them. This CDR3 contains 14 residues. Germline V gene sequence: CDR1 MNHEY, CDR2 SMNVEV (reference sequence). In DNA, the CDR3 is TGTGCCAGCAGTATCAGGGATGGTAATTCACCCCTCCACTTT. This codes for CASSIRDGNSPLHF.

There are many counts of this clone. The V call is TRBV6-5, the J call TRBJ1-3; D is ambiguous. V lost 0 bases to trimming and J lost 1 base, with 7 bases between them. This CDR3 is built from 15 residues. Germline values: CDR1 MNHEY, CDR2 SVGAGI. This chain's CDR3 is CASSYSRGSGNTIYF. CDR3 DNA: TGTGCCAGCAGTTACTCGAGAGGGTCTGGAAACACCATATATTTT.

This clone has ten or more counts. The V call is TRBV20-1, the J call TRBJ1-1; 7 bases match TRBD1. The CDR3 consists of 11 residues. Losses at the gene ends were 3 bases for V and 10 bases for J; bases not matched to a gene: 5. Germline V gene sequence: CDR1 DFQATT, CDR2 SNEGSKA (reference sequence). The CDR3 here is CSASLGGAAFF. The CDR3 DNA is TGCAGTGCTAGTTTAGGGGGCGCAGCTTTCTTT.

The table lists this clone with many counts. The chain uses TRBV7-2 and TRBJ1-1, with D unclear. There are 11 residues in the CDR3. The V gene lost 5 bases and the J gene lost 4 bases, with 5 bases spanning the gap. Germline loops: CDR1 SGHTA, CDR2 FQGNSA. This CDR3 reads CASSRLTEAFF. The CDR3 DNA sequence: TGTGCCAGCAGCCGACTCACTGAAGCTTTCTTT.

This clone was detected many times. The V call is TRBV7-2, the J call TRBJ1-3; the D gene is possibly TRBD1 (6 bases). This CDR3 has 16 residues. Trimming stripped 1 base from V and 4 bases from J, with 14 bases between. CDR1 and CDR2 (germline): SGHTA, FQGNSA. CDR3 loop: CASSLGGQGAGNTIYF. Here the CDR3 DNA reads TGTGCCAGCAGCTTAGGGGGGCAGGGTGCGGGAAACACCATATATTTT. Using reference TRBV7-2 and TRBJ1-3 for the parts outside the CDR3, the full variable domain is GAGVSQSPSNKVTEKGKDVELRCDPISGHTALYWYRQSLGQGLEFLIYFQGNSAPDKSGLPSDRFSAERTGGSVSTLTIQRTQQEDSAVYLCASSLGGQGAGNTIYFGEGSWLTVV.

This clone was recorded many times. The rearrangement links TRBV27 to TRBJ1-5; 10 bases are a match to TRBD1. Germline CDR1 is MNHEY and CDR2 is SMNVEV (reference sequence). Trimming took 0 bases from V and 6 from J; bases not matched to a gene: 11. The CDR3 length is 18 residues. CDR3 nucleotide sequence: TGTGCCAGCAGTTTATCACCAATGGACAGGGGGATCGGTCAGCCCCAGCATTTT. Amino acid sequence: CASSLSPMDRGIGQPQHF.

By sample fraction, this clone is medium-sized. CDR3 bases: TGTGCCACCAGCAGAGTGCCCTCGATCGGGGGACTCCTCTACGAGCAGTACTTC. It translates to CATSRVPSIGGLLYEQYF. The rearrangement joins TRBV15 to TRBJ2-7; D is perhaps TRBD2 (6 bases). Per the germline V gene, CDR1 is LNHNV and CDR2 is YYDKDF (reference sequence). The V gene lost 1 base and the J gene lost 3 bases, with 22 bases spanning the gap. This CDR3 is built from 18 residues.

This clone was counted many times. The chain is built from TRBV7-7 and TRBJ2-6; D unresolved. V shed 1 base and J shed 3 bases, with 13 bases lying between them. The germline CDR1 and CDR2 sequences are SSHAT and FNYEAQ (reference sequence). This CDR3 is 17 amino acids long. The CDR3 DNA follows: TGTGCCAGCAGCTTAGGAACAGTCTCTGGTGGGGCCAACGTCCTGACTTTC. Translating gives CASSLGTVSGGANVLTF. Looking up the rest from reference TRBV7-7 and TRBJ2-6 gives the full variable domain: GAGVSQSPRYKVTKRGQDVTLRCDPISSHATLYWYQQALGQGPEFLTYFNYEAQPDKSGLPSDRFSAERPEGSISTLTIQRTEQRDSAMYRCASSLGTVSGGANVLTFGAGSRLTVL.

The table lists this clone with many counts. The chain combines TRBV5-6 with TRBJ2-3; perhaps TRBD2 as D (6 bases). From germline, CDR1 is SGHDT and CDR2 YYEEEE. V lost 4 bases and J lost 2, with 17 bases in between. CDR3 size: 16 residues. The CDR3 coding sequence is TGTGCCAGCAGCCCTCTGGGGGGTGGACACACAGATACGCAGTATTTT. Its protein product is CASSPLGGGHTDTQYF.

This clone was seen repeatedly, ten times or more. The chain links TRBV30 to TRBJ2-7; 7 bases align to TRBD2. V shed 2 bases, J shed 0 bases, and the junction held 19 bases outside the gene matches. Germline lookup yields CDR1 GTSNPN and CDR2 SVGIG (reference sequence). The CDR3 consists of 19 residues. The CDR3: CAWSRRLADYPLPSYEQYF. The CDR3 region has the DNA TGTGCCTGGAGTAGAAGGCTAGCGGACTACCCACTCCCCTCCTACGAGCAGTACTTC.

At least ten counts were recorded for this clone. The chain is built from TRBV10-2 and TRBJ1-5, with TRBD1 matching 7 bases. V lost 3 bases and J lost 5; bases outside the gene matches: 1. Germline CDR1 WSHSY, CDR2 SAAADI. This CDR3 has 13 residues. The CDR3: CASSEGGYQPQHF. CDR3 in DNA: TGCGCCAGCAGTGAAGGGGGCTATCAGCCCCAGCATTTT.

This clone was recorded many times. The chain has TRBV18 and TRBJ1-5, with TRBD1 matching 9 bases. Trimming took 5 bases from V and 5 from J; bases not matched to a gene: 10. There are 16 residues in the CDR3. Germline V CDR1 and CDR2: KGHSH, LQKENI. As DNA, the CDR3 is TGTGCCAGCTCATCGTACAGGGGGCGAGAGGATCAGCCCCAGCATTTT. Translated, it gives CASSSYRGREDQPQHF.

The table lists this clone with many counts. This rearrangement joins TRBV5-1 to TRBJ1-1; D is unclear. Trimming took 4 bases from V and 8 from J, leaving 15 bases between them. The CDR3 has 13 residues. Germline V lookup: CDR1 SGHRS, CDR2 YFSETQ. The chain's CDR3 is CASSRAEGLEAFF. In DNA form, the CDR3 reads TGCGCCAGCAGCCGGGCTGAGGGCCTAGAAGCTTTCTTT.

This clone was seen at least ten times. CDR3 sequence: CASSPRRGPNIQYF. CDR3 bases: TGTGCCAGCAGCCCAAGGCGGGGCCCAAACATTCAGTACTTC. This rearrangement joins TRBV5-6 to TRBJ2-4; TRBD2 might be the D (6 bases). The germline V gene has CDR1 SGHDT and CDR2 YYEEEE. Trimming pared 4 bases from V and 6 bases from J, leaving 14 bases between. This CDR3 is 14 amino acids long.

This clone was counted many times. The chain links TRBV10-2 to TRBJ2-1; TRBD2 aligns across 7 bases. Looked up from germline, CDR1 is WSHSY and CDR2 is SAAADI. This CDR3 region has 15 residues. Unmatched junction bases numbered 6, after V lost 3 bases and J lost 4 bases. The CDR3 coding sequence is TGCGCCAGCAGTGATAGTCCTAGCGGTTACAATGAGCAGTTCTTC. Its translation is CASSDSPSGYNEQFF.

This clone has ten or more counts. This chain connects TRBV15 to TRBJ2-5; D is possibly TRBD2 (5 bases). CDR1 LNHNV and CDR2 YYDKDF come from the germline V gene (reference sequence). The V gene lost 6 bases and the J gene lost 7 bases, with 18 bases spanning the gap. The CDR3 contains 14 residues. CDR3 nucleotides: TGTGCCACCAGACAAACCGGACTCCTATTGACCCAGTACTTC. Its translation: CATRQTGLLLTQYF.